This is a list of T cell receptor beta chains from one sample in a study of control samples from healthy donors and cancer patients. Clones were read by immunoSEQ multiplex PCR, and TCRdb kept only the in-frame ones, dropping some. The sample holds roughly 150,000 clones, roughly 90% seen once. The sequencing input was blood. These receptors came from a man aged 30-40 years in good health. CDR3s include the opening cysteine and the closing phenylalanine or tryptophan. A D gene is named only where the DNA matches it firmly. Clone size is stated in some rows and not others, as once, few, many or a class when expanded.

TRBD1	TRBV19	NA	TRBJ2-1	CASKRDRGGEQFF	TGTGCCAGTAAGCGGGACAGGGGAGGCGAGCAGTTCTTC
TRBD2	TRBV5-6	NA	TRBJ2-5	CASSFLAEETQYF	TGTGCCAGCAGCTTCCTAGCGGAAGAGACCCAGTACTTC
TRBD1	TRBV4-3	many	TRBJ2-1	CASSQDVTHRGTFF	TGCGCCAGCAGCCAAGATGTTACGCACAGGGGCACGTTCTTC
NA	TRBV14	once	TRBJ2-7	CASSHRSYEQYF	TGTGCCAGCAGCCACCGGAGCTACGAGCAGTACTTC
NA	TRBV19	NA	TRBJ2-7	CASSIDGLPSYEQYF	TGTGCCAGTAGTATAGATGGGCTACCCTCCTACGAGCAGTACTTC
NA	TRBV6-6	NA	TRBJ1-5	CASNFGLEQPQHF	TGTGCCAGCAACTTCGGGTTGGAGCAGCCCCAGCATTTT
TRBD1	TRBV4-1	NA	TRBJ2-1	CASSQPTGVYEQFF	TGCGCCAGCAGCCAGCCGACAGGGGTCTATGAGCAGTTCTTC
NA	TRBV6-6	NA	TRBJ1-2	CASSTGDSLGYTF	TGTGCCAGCAGTACAGGCGACAGCTTAGGCTACACCTTC
NA	TRBV4-3	NA	TRBJ2-1	CASSRTARDLGYNEQFF	TGCGCCAGCAGCCGAACCGCCAGGGACTTGGGCTACAATGAGCAGTTCTTC
TRBD2	TRBV5-8	NA	TRBJ2-1	CASSGRLAGASPYNEQFF	TGTGCCAGCAGCGGGCGGCTAGCGGGGGCCAGCCCCTACAATGAGCAGTTCTTC
NA	TRBV6-5	once	TRBJ1-1	CASSLAHTNTEAFF	TGTGCCAGCAGTTTAGCCCACACGAACACTGAAGCTTTCTTT
NA	TRBV7-3	NA	TRBJ1-2	CASSLSHTMDYGYTF	TGTGCCAGCAGCTTAAGTCACACAATGGACTATGGCTACACCTTC
NA	TRBV6-2/TRBV6-3	NA	TRBJ1-5	CASSPPPAGVVQPQHF	TGTGCCAGCAGCCCCCCTCCCGCAGGGGTGGTACAGCCCCAGCATTTT
NA	TRBV5-7	NA	TRBJ1-1	CASSRRVGTEAFF	TGTGCCAGCAGCCGCAGGGTAGGGACTGAAGCTTTCTTT